This passage covers 15 T cell receptor beta chains from one sample sequenced in a study of control samples from healthy donors and cancer patients. Data came from immunoSEQ multiplex PCR; TCRdb stores just in-frame clones and leaves some out. The sample lists some 130,000 clones, 80% to 95% occurring once. What was sequenced was blood. Receptors originate from a woman aged 45 to 65 in good health.

The chain carries TRBV6-1 and TRBJ1-2; weak D call: TRBD1 (5 bases). CDR3 length: 15 residues. Germline CDR1 and CDR2: MNHNS and SASEGT. V lost 3 bases to trimming and J lost 4 bases, with 15 bases between them. The CDR3: CASSEGRVGPYGYTF. CDR3 nucleotides: TGTGCCAGCAGTGAGGGTAGGGTGGGGCCCTATGGCTACACCTTC.

The chain employs TRBV4-1 and TRBJ1-1; D call uncertain. The CDR3 runs to 13 residues. Trimming took off 0 bases at V and 11 bases at J, with 13 bases between the two ends. Germline V gene lookup returns CDR1 MGHRA and CDR2 YSYEKL. CDR3 nucleotides: TGCGCCAGCAGCCAAGATGGGAGCACTATGGCTTTCTTT. Amino acid sequence: CASSQDGSTMAFF.

The chain links TRBV5-6 to TRBJ2-7; TRBD1 agrees at 9 bases. Germline loops: CDR1 SGHDT, CDR2 YYEEEE. V lost 5 bases, J lost 3 bases, and 9 bases stayed unmatched. The CDR3 contains 15 residues. The CDR3 loop is CASSFWDRDVYEQYF. The CDR3 DNA sequence: TGTGCCAGCAGTTTCTGGGACAGGGATGTCTACGAGCAGTACTTC.

This clone was seen a few times. The same CDR3 also results from other DNA sequences found in this sample. The chain combines TRBV12-3 or TRBV12-4 with TRBJ1-5; D is undetermined. CDR3 size: 13 residues. Trimming pared 1 base from V and 1 base from J, leaving 2 bases between. DNA of the CDR3: TGTGCCAGCAGTTTAGGGAGCAATCAGCCCCAGCATTTT. Protein product: CASSLGSNQPQHF.

V usage is TRBV3-1 (or the pseudogene TRBV3-2) and J usage is TRBJ1-2; D unresolved. V was trimmed by 3 bases and J by 1 base, leaving 6 bases between them. The CDR3 is 13 residues long. Germline-derived CDR1 and CDR2 are LGHDT and YNNKEL (reference sequence). The CDR3 DNA follows: TGTGCCAGCAGCCAGGGGTTTAACTATGGCTACACCTTC. Its protein is CASSQGFNYGYTF.

The rearrangement links TRBV5-1 to TRBJ1-1; D gene ambiguous. The germline CDR1 and CDR2 sequences are SGHRS and YFSETQ. The CDR3 runs to 15 residues. With 1 base removed from V and 5 bases from J, the gap between germline ends came to 15 bases. The CDR3 DNA sequence: TGCGCCAGCAGCTTGAAAGGTTCGGTCGGGACTGAAGCTTTCTTT. As protein: CASSLKGSVGTEAFF. Using reference TRBV5-1 and TRBJ1-1 for the parts outside the CDR3, the full variable domain is KAGVTQTPRYLIKTRGQQVTLSCSPISGHRSVSWYQQTPGQGLQFLFEYFSETQRNKGNFPGRFSGRQFSNSRSEMNVSTLELGDSALYLCASSLKGSVGTEAFFGQGTRLTVV.

The chain links TRBV19 to TRBJ2-7; weak D call: TRBD2 (6 bases). V lost 6 bases and J lost 6, with 21 bases in between. There are 15 residues in the CDR3. Germline V gene lookup returns CDR1 LNHDA and CDR2 SQIVND (reference sequence). CDR3 region: CASRSPGTGLGEQYF. The CDR3 DNA reads as TGTGCCAGTAGATCTCCCGGGACGGGACTGGGCGAGCAGTACTTC.

This chain uses TRBV2 with TRBJ1-2; weak D call: TRBD1 (6 bases). The germline CDR1 and CDR2 sequences are SNHLY and FYNNEI. This CDR3 has 14 residues. V was pared by 5 bases and J by 7 bases, with 17 bases between. In DNA form, the CDR3 reads TGTGCCAGCAGTCCCCAGGGCAGGGGAGCTGGCTACACCTTC. Translation: CASSPQGRGAGYTF. Full variable domain (remainder filled in from reference TRBV2 and TRBJ1-2): EPEVTQTPSHQVTQMGQEVILRCVPISNHLYFYWYRQILGQKVEFLVSFYNNEISEKSEIFDDQFSVERPDGSNFTLKIRSTKLEDSAMYFCASSPQGRGAGYTFGSGTRLTVV.

The V call is TRBV27, the J call TRBJ2-7; D is unclear. In germline, CDR1 is MNHEY, CDR2 SMNVEV (reference sequence). Trimming removed 5 bases at V and 4 bases at J, with 15 bases between. The CDR3 extends over 14 amino acids. The CDR3 nucleotides are TGTGCCAGCAGTCCGCCAATACGACCTTACGAGCAGTACTTC. This encodes CASSPPIRPYEQYF.

V and J are TRBV7-8 and TRBJ1-1, with D possibly matching TRBD1 (5 bases). Between the trimmed V and J ends, which lost 1 base and 0 bases, there was a span of 9 bases. The CDR3 spans 15 residues. Looked up from germline, CDR1 is SGHVS and CDR2 is FQNEAQ. The CDR3 region is CASSLEAGMNTEAFF. The CDR3 bases are TGTGCCAGCAGCTTAGAAGCAGGGATGAACACTGAAGCTTTCTTT.

This clone occurred a few times. The chain employs TRBV5-1 and TRBJ1-1; TRBD1 might be the D (6 bases). The germline V gene has CDR1 SGHRS and CDR2 YFSETQ. The V gene lost 4 bases and the J gene lost 2 bases, with 9 bases spanning the gap. The CDR3 sequence is 13 residues long. The CDR3 nucleotides are TGCGCCAGCAGCCTGGACAGTAACACTGAAGCTTTCTTT. It encodes CASSLDSNTEAFF.

V and J are TRBV7-8 and TRBJ1-1; D is uncertain. This CDR3 comprises 14 residues. The V gene lost 8 bases and the J gene lost 1 base, with 14 bases spanning the gap. Germline V CDR1 and CDR2: SGHVS, FQNEAQ. The CDR3 sequence is CASRVRGPNTEAFF. In DNA form, the CDR3 reads TGTGCCAGCCGAGTCCGTGGGCCGAACACTGAAGCTTTCTTT.

This clone was detected only a few times. This chain joins TRBV11-2 and TRBJ2-5; D is uncertain. The germline V gene encodes CDR1 SGHAT and CDR2 FQNNGV. V gave up 5 bases and J gave up 1 base, with 14 bases separating them. CDR3 size: 15 residues. The CDR3 DNA reads TGTGCCAGCAGCCAATTGGTGGGGTTCCAAGAGACCCAGTACTTC. It is translated as CASSQLVGFQETQYF.

The chain combines TRBV19 with TRBJ1-1, with D maybe TRBD1 (5 bases). The CDR3 runs 14 residues. V lost 7 bases to trimming and J lost 4 bases, with 16 bases between them. In germline, CDR1 is LNHDA, CDR2 SQIVND (reference sequence). In nucleotides, the CDR3 is TGTGCCAGTACGGGACCAAAGCCTGTCACTGAAGCTTTCTTT. It yields the protein CASTGPKPVTEAFF.

This chain links TRBV9 with TRBJ2-7; TRBD2 matches 10 bases. The CDR3 has 15 amino acids. V dropped 6 bases and J dropped 0; count of bases not matched to a gene: 6. Per germline, CDR1 SGDLS and CDR2 YYNGEE. CDR3 loop: CASTQGLADSYEQYF. CDR3 bases: TGTGCCAGCACCCAAGGACTAGCGGACTCCTACGAGCAGTACTTC.